This TCR beta chain is drawn from a study of neurological immune-mediated disorders. Source material was 2 million unsorted PBMCs, stored at -80 °C in RNAlater. The method for making cDNA was 5'RACE, and it used 10-nucleotide random UMIs. TCRdb analysed the 5' RACE reads with MiXCR anew, one entry per CDR3 protein. The sample shows approximately 51,000 distinct CDR3 sequences, 3% to 3.5% of them seen only once. Study results and caveats: HTLV-1-associated myelopathy had the most TCR clonal expansion, and multiple sclerosis had the least, less than healthy controls.

This clonotype was recorded many times. Its target is not known. Germline V lookup: CDR1 DFQATT, CDR2 SNEGSKA (reference sequence). The V and J ends lost 3 bases and 1 base respectively, with 9 bases between them. The CDR3 covers 14 residues. Material: PBMCs. The TCR sequence derives from a man aged 35 to 55 with multiple sclerosis. The chain recombines TRBV20-1 with TRBJ2-2; no clear D gene. CDR3 sequence reads: CSARAGGNTGELFF. In DNA, the CDR3 is TGCAGTGCTAGGGCCGGTGGGAACACCGGGGAGCTGTTTTTT.